This paragraph covers one T cell receptor (beta chain) sequence. The antigen is not known. This specimen comes from a study of cytomegalovirus exposure and HLA in healthy donors. Looking at the study overall: The Caucasian-associated ancestry cluster contained approximately 81% of the 300 to 400 genotyped donors.

Vbeta (60) and Jbeta (13) primers were used in the PCR. Measured with immunoSEQ multiplex PCR; TCRdb has only the in-frame clones, and not every one. The table shows some 160,000 clones, with 77% occurring only once. All the people who gave samples were healthy bone marrow donors. V trimming: 5 bases; J trimming: 5 bases; junction bases outside the gene matches: 8. Germline CDR1 LNHNV, CDR2 YYDKDF (reference sequence). The CDR3 runs to 14 residues. Study-level points and caveats: Clonal expansion was found to be greater in HLA-associated TCR beta chains than in equally common others in a later analysis. Being indistinguishable, some V segments were excluded, TRBV6-2 and TRBV6-3 among them.

The origin of this receptor is a woman aged 25 to 39 in good health and CMV-seronegative. The chain uses TRBV15 and TRBJ1-1, with 7 bases lining up with TRBD1. The sequencing input was PBMCs. For the CDR3, the DNA is TGTGCCACCAGCCCGCGGACAGGAGGAACTGAAGCTTTCTTT. Protein: CATSPRTGGTEAFF.